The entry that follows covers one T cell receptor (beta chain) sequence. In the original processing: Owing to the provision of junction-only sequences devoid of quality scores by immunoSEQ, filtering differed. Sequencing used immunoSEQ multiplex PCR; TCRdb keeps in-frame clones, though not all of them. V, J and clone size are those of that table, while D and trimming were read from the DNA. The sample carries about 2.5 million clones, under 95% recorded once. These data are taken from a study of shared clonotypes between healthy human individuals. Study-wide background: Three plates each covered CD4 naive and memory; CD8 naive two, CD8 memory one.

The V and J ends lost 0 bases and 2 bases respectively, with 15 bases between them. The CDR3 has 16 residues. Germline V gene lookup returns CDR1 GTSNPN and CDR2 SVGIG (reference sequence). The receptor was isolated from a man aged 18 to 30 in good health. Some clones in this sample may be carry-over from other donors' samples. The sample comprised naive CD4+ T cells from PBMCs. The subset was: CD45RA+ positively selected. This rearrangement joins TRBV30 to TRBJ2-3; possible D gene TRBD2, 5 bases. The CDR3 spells CAWSVASGGSTDTQYF. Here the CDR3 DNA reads TGTGCCTGGAGTGTAGCCAGCGGAGGATCCACAGATACGCAGTATTTT.